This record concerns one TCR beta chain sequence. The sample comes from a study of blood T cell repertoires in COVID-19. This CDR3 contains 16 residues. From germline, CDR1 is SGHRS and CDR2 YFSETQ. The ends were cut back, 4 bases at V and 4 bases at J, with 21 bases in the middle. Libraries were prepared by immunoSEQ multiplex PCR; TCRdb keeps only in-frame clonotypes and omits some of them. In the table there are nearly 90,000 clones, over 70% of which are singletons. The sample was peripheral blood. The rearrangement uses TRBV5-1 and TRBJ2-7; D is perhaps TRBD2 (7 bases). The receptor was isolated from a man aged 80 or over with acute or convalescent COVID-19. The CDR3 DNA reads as TGCGCCAGCAGCAATATGAAGGGGGAGGGAGGGTACGAGCAGTACTTC. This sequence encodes CASSNMKGEGGYEQYF.